This T cell receptor (beta chain) was sequenced for a study of Tregs in tolerant kidney transplant recipients. Thawed PBMCs were FACS-sorted into unstimulated CD4+CD25+CD127- regulatory T cells, CD4+CD25- non-regulatory cells, CD4 and CD8 cells. Data came from immunoSEQ multiplex PCR; TCRdb stores just in-frame clones and leaves some out. The repertoire table contains approximately 50,000 clones. Study-level findings and limits: For some patients, primers changed over time, blocking nucleotide-level comparison. In tolerant patients, donor-specific Tregs outgrew total Tregs, suggesting antigen-driven expansion.

On this clone itself: As yet, its antigen is unknown. Read data end 3 residues before the CDR3 end; the end is taken from the germline J gene.

CDR3 length: 13 amino acids. The germline gives CDR1 SQVTM, CDR2 ANQGSEA. Trimming left V 4 bases short and J 5 bases short, with 14 bases between. The sequence was collected from a human donor who received a combined kidney and bone marrow transplant. The chain recombines TRBV29-1 with TRBJ2-5; D gene unclear. The sample in question was CD4+ T cells from blood, obtained before the transplant. CDR3 DNA (partial): TGCAGCGTTGCCCCTCCACCCCGGGAGACC. This translates into CSVAPPPRET. The full CDR3 protein reads CSVAPPPRETQYF.